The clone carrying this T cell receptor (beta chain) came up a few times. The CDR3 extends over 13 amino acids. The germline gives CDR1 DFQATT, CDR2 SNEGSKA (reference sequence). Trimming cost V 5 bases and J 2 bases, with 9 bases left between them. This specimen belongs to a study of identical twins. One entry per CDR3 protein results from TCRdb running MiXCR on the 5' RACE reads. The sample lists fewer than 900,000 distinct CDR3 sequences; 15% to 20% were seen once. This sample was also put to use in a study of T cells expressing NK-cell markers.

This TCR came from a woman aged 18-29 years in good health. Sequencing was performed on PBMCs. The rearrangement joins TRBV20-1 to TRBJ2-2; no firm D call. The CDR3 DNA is TGCAGTGCTTGGGCGGCAAACACCGGGGAGCTGTTTTTT. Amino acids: CSAWAANTGELFF.